Presented here are 5 T cell receptor beta chains from one specimen sequenced in a study of cytomegalovirus exposure and HLA in healthy donors. The PCR made use of 60 Vbeta and 13 Jbeta primers. Sequencing was performed with immunoSEQ multiplex PCR; in TCRdb, only in-frame clones are kept and a portion is missing. Here the sample table reports over 200,000 clones. The material sequenced was PBMCs. Receptors originate from a woman under 40 in good health and CMV-seropositive.

This chain joins TRBV6-6 and TRBJ2-1; D perhaps matches TRBD2 (6 bases). V lost 5 bases to trimming and J lost 0 bases, with 8 bases between them. There are 14 residues in the CDR3. Germline V gene data show CDR1 as MNHNY and CDR2 as SVGAGI (reference sequence). The CDR3 region has the DNA TGTGCCAGCAGTCCCGGGAGCTCCTACAATGAGCAGTTCTTC. This gives the protein CASSPGSSYNEQFF.

V and J are TRBV7-9 and TRBJ2-5; 7 bases agree with TRBD1. Germline V gene sequence: CDR1 SEHNR, CDR2 FQNEAQ (reference sequence). V shed 2 bases, J shed 4 bases, and the junction held 7 bases outside the gene matches. CDR3 size: 15 residues. The CDR3 loop is CASSLYPGGVETQYF. The CDR3 DNA is TGTGCCAGCAGCTTATACCCAGGGGGAGTAGAGACCCAGTACTTC.

This sequence joins TRBV5-6 and TRBJ2-7; D unresolved. V was clipped by 1 base and J by 6 bases, with 8 bases between them. This CDR3 comprises 12 residues. The germline V gene has CDR1 SGHDT and CDR2 YYEEEE. CDR3: CASSLWSIEQYF. CDR3 in DNA: TGTGCCAGCAGCTTGTGGAGTATCGAGCAGTACTTC. Full variable domain (outside the CDR3, taken from reference TRBV5-6 and TRBJ2-7): DAGVTQSPTHLIKTRGQQVTLRCSPKSGHDTVSWYQQALGQGPQFIFQYYEEEERQRGNFPDRFSGHQFPNYSSELNVNALLLGDSALYLCASSLWSIEQYFGPGTRLTVT.

J is TRBJ2-3 and V is TRBV5-1; a possible D gene is TRBD2 (5 bases). The CDR3 sequence is 16 residues long. Per germline, CDR1 SGHRS and CDR2 YFSETQ. The V end lost 0 bases, the J end lost 5 bases, and 16 bases lay between the germline ends. The chain's CDR3 is CASSLAVDFTLDTQYF. The CDR3, as DNA: TGCGCCAGCAGCTTGGCCGTGGACTTTACACTAGATACGCAGTATTTT.

The V call is TRBV7-9, the J call TRBJ2-5, with D perhaps TRBD2 (6 bases). This CDR3 comprises 13 residues. Germline V gene sequence: CDR1 SEHNR, CDR2 FQNEAQ (reference sequence). Trimming took off 8 bases at V and 2 bases at J, with 12 bases between the two ends. As DNA, the CDR3 is TGTGCCAGCGGGGCTAGCGCACAAGAGACCCAGTACTTC. This encodes CASGASAQETQYF. The whole variable domain, filled in from reference TRBV7-9 and TRBJ2-5, reads DTGVSQNPRHKITKRGQNVTFRCDPISEHNRLYWYRQTLGQGPEFLTYFQNEAQLEKSRLLSDRFSAERPKGSFSTLEIQRTEQGDSAMYLCASGASAQETQYFGPGTRLLVL.